The rows below give T cell receptor beta chains drawn from one sample of a study of T cells after yellow fever vaccination. From the 5' RACE reads, TCRdb called clonotypes with MiXCR, one entry per CDR3 protein. Of around 16,000 distinct CDR3 sequences in the sample, 4% are singletons; the top ten hold about 0.4%. This specimen consisted of PBMCs, either bulk or a sorted T-cell subset (CD4+, CD8+, memory, or dextramer-sorted; not recorded which), obtained 15 days after the yellow fever booster vaccination. The receptor source for this set is a man in his thirties or forties who received the YFV17D yellow fever vaccine. Each CDR3 is given with its conserved first and last residue. A D gene is named only where the DNA matches it firmly. Not every row has a clone size; where given, it reads once, few, many or a size class.

clone_size,v_call,j_call,d_call,cdr3_aa,cdr3_nt
many,TRBV28,TRBJ2-5,TRBD2,CASSRSGKTQETQYF,TGTGCCAGCAGTAGGAGCGGGAAAACCCAAGAGACCCAGTACTTC
many,TRBV19,TRBJ1-5,-,CATQQGLSPRAQHF,TGTGCCACTCAGCAGGGGCTCTCTCCAAGAGCCCAGCATTTT
many,TRBV7-9,TRBJ2-5,-,CASSLEVKTQYF,TGTGCCAGCAGCTTGGAGGTCAAGACCCAGTACTTC
many,TRBV19,TRBJ2-5,-,CASSDTLKTSAQYF,TGTGCCTCTAGCGACACGCTAAAAACCAGCGCCCAGTACTTC
many,TRBV6-2/TRBV6-3,TRBJ2-7,-,CASDKGTNEQYF,TGTGCCAGCGATAAGGGGACGAACGAGCAGTACTTC
-,TRBV7-8,TRBJ2-5,-,CTSSLRGRGEETQYF,TGTACCAGCAGCTTAAGGGGGAGAGGCGAAGAGACCCAGTACTTC
medium-sized,TRBV12-3/TRBV12-4,TRBJ1-1,-,CASSLAGGEAFF,TGTGCCAGCAGTTTAGCGGGGGGTGAAGCTTTCTTT
many,TRBV2,TRBJ2-7,TRBD1,CASRPGQGGYEQYF,TGTGCCAGCAGGCCGGGACAGGGGGGATACGAGCAGTACTTC
many,TRBV4-2,TRBJ2-5,TRBD2,CASSQVSSGDQETQYF,TGTGCCAGCAGCCAAGTCTCTAGCGGAGATCAAGAGACCCAGTACTTC
many,TRBV15,TRBJ2-2,-,CATSRESQNTGELFF,TGTGCCACCAGCAGAGAGAGCCAGAACACCGGGGAGCTGTTTTTT
many,TRBV28,TRBJ2-5,-,CASSSLDGSAQETQYF,TGTGCCAGCAGTTCCCTCGACGGGAGTGCTCAAGAGACCCAGTACTTC
many,TRBV7-2,TRBJ2-7,-,CASSTGTPPYEQYF,TGTGCCAGCAGCACCGGGACTCCCCCCTACGAGCAGTACTTC
many,TRBV4-2,TRBJ2-1,TRBD1,CASSSGQGFDGSQNNEQFF,TGTGCCAGCAGCAGCGGACAGGGTTTCGACGGGAGTCAAAACAATGAGCAGTTCTTC
many,TRBV7-2,TRBJ2-3,TRBD1,CASSSTGTGVTDTQYF,TGTGCCAGCAGCTCAACCGGGACAGGGGTCACAGATACGCAGTATTTT
medium-sized,TRBV13,TRBJ2-7,-,CASSFLAYEQYF,TGTGCCAGCAGCTTTTTGGCGTACGAGCAGTACTTC
many,TRBV21-1,TRBJ2-2,-,CASSKPGQGFLTGELFF,TGTGCCAGCAGCAAACCGGGACAGGGTTTCCTCACCGGGGAGCTGTTTTTT
many,TRBV23-1,TRBJ2-7,TRBD2,CASSLGRSGLAGGPIYEQYF,TGCGCCAGCAGTCTAGGGCGATCGGGTCTAGCGGGAGGGCCTATCTACGAGCAGTACTTC
many,TRBV29-1,TRBJ2-5,-,CSVEDGGSVQETQYF,TGCAGCGTTGAAGATGGGGGGTCCGTCCAAGAGACCCAGTACTTC
many,TRBV3-1,TRBJ1-5,-,CASSQKGGQPQHF,TGTGCCAGCAGCCAAAAAGGGGGGCAGCCCCAGCATTTT
many,TRBV7-2,TRBJ2-7,-,CASSLRNEQYF,TGTGCCAGCAGCTTAAGAAACGAGCAGTACTTC
many,TRBV11-1,TRBJ2-5,TRBD2,CASSWTSGNQETQYF,TGTGCCAGCAGCTGGACTAGCGGGAATCAAGAGACCCAGTACTTC
many,TRBV20-1,TRBJ1-2,-,CSAERGAENGYTF,TGCAGTGCCGAGCGAGGGGCGGAAAATGGCTACACCTTC
many,TRBV5-6,TRBJ2-1,-,CASSFLNEQFF,TGTGCCAGCAGCTTTCTCAATGAGCAGTTCTTC
many,TRBV6-2/TRBV6-3,TRBJ2-2,-,CASSYRAGSNTGELFF,TGTGCCAGCAGTTACCGGGCAGGCTCGAACACCGGGGAGCTGTTTTTT
many,TRBV11-2,TRBJ1-4,-,CASSGAGGTNEKLFF,TGTGCCAGCAGCGGCGCGGGAGGCACTAATGAAAAACTGTTTTTT
medium-sized,TRBV4-3,TRBJ2-1,TRBD1,CASSGQGNSAYNEQFF,TGCGCCAGTTCGGGACAGGGGAACTCGGCCTACAATGAGCAGTTCTTC
many,TRBV4-3,TRBJ2-1,-,CASSDQEWNEQFF,TGCGCCAGCAGCGACCAGGAGTGGAATGAGCAGTTCTTC